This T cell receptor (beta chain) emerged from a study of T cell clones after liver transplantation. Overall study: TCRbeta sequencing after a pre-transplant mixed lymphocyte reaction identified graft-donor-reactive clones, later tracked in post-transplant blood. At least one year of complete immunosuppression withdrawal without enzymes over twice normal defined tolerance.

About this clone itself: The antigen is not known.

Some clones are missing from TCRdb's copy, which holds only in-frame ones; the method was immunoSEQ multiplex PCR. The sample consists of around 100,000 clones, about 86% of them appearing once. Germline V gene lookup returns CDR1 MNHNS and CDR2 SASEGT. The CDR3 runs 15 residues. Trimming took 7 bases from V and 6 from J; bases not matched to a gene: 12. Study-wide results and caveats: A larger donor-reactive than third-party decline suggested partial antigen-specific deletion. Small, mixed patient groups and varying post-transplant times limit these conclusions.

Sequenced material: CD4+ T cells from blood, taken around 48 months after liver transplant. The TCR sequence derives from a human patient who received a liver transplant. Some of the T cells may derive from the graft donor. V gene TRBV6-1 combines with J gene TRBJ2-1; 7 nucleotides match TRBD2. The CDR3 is CASTRGGRAGNEQFF. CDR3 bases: TGTGCCAGCACCCGTGGTGGGAGGGCCGGCAATGAGCAGTTCTTC.